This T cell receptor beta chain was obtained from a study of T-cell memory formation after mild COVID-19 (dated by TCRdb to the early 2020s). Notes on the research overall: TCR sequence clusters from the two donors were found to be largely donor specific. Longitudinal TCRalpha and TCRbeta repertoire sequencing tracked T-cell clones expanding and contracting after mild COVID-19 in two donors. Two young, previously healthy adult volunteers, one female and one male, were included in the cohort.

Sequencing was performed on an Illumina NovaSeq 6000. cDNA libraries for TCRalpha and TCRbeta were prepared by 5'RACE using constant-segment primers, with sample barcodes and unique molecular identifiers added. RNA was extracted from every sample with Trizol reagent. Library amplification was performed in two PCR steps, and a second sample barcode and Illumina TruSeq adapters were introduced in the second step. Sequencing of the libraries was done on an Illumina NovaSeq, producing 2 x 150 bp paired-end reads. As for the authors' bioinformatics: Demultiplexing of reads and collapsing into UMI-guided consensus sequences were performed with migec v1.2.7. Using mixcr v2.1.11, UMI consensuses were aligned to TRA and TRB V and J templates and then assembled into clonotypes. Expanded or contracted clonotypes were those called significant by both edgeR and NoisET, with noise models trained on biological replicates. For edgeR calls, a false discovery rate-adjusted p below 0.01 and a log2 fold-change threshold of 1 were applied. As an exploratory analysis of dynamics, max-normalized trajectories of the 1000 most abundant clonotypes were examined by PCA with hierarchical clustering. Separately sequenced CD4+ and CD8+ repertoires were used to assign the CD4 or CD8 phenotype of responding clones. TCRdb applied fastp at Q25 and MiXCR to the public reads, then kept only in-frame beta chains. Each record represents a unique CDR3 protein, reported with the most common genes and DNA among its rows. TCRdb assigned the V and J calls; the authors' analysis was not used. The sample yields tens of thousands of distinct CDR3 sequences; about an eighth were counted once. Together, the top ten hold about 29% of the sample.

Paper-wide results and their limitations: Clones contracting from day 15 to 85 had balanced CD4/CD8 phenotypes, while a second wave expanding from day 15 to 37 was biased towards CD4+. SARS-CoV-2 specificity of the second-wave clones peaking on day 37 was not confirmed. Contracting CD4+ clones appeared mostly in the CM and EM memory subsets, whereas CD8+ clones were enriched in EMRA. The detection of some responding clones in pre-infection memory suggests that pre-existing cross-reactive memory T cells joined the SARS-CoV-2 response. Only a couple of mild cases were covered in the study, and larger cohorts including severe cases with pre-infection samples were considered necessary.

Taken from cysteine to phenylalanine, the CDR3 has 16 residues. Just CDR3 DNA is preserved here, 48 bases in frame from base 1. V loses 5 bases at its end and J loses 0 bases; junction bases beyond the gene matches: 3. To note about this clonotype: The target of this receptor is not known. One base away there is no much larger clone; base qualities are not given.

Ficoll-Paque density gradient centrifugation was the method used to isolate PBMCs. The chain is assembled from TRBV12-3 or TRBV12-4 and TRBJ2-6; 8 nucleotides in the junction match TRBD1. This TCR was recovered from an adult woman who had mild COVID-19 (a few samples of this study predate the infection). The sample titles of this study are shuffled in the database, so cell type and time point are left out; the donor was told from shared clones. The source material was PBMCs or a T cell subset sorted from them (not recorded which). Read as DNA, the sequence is TGTGCCAGCAGTCTGGACAGGGTCTCTGGGGCCAACGTCCTGACTTTC. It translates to CASSLDRVSGANVLTF.